This T cell receptor (beta chain) is from a study of monozygotic twins with inflammatory bowel disease. General study findings and limits: For repertoire similarity, concordant twins did not differ from discordant twins, possibly because power was limited. It was not supported that a single strong signal or clonotype was associated with IBD.

In germline, CDR1 is MGHDK, CDR2 SYGVNS. CDR3 length equals 17 residues. About this clonotype: What it binds is not known.

TCRdb reprocessed the 5' RACE reads and stores each CDR3 protein as one record, lacking DNA. The table counts approximately 380,000 distinct CDR3 sequences; about 2.5% lies in the top ten. The material sequenced was blood. J is TRBJ1-5 and V is TRBV25-1. This receptor was taken from a human donor with ulcerative colitis or Crohn's disease, or a healthy co-twin of an affected twin (not recorded which). CDR3 sequence: CASSESRGLFSNQPQHF. The entire variable domain, with the rest obtained from reference TRBV25-1 and TRBJ1-5, is as follows: EADIYQTPRYLVIGTGKKITLECSQTMGHDKMYWYQQDPGMELHLIHYSYGVNSTEKGDLSSESTVSRIRTEHFPLTLESARPSHTSQYLCASSESRGLFSNQPQHFGDGTRLSIL.